This is a list of T cell receptor beta chains from one sample in a study of shared clonotypes between healthy human individuals. Sequencing was performed with immunoSEQ multiplex PCR; in TCRdb, only in-frame clones are kept and a portion is missing. This table holds roughly 650,000 clones, approximately 96% found once. The sequenced sample was naive CD8+ T cells sorted from blood. Every receptor here comes from a woman in her 30s in good health. Both conserved end residues are part of each CDR3. Fields, in order: V gene, clone size, D gene, J gene, CDR3 protein, CDR3 DNA. D genes are given only for firm matches. Size is omitted from some rows. Given values are once, few, many or a class for expanded clones.

v_call: TRBV25-1
clone_size: -
d_call: -
j_call: TRBJ1-2
cdr3_aa: CASSETAHGYTF
cdr3_nt: TGTGCCAGCAGCGAGACAGCTCATGGCTACACCTTC

v_call: TRBV19
clone_size: -
d_call: -
j_call: TRBJ2-7
cdr3_aa: CASSMRGDDSEQYF
cdr3_nt: TGTGCCAGTAGTATGCGGGGAGATGACAGCGAGCAGTACTTC

v_call: TRBV28
clone_size: once
d_call: -
j_call: TRBJ2-5
cdr3_aa: CASSPPARRREETQYF
cdr3_nt: TGTGCCAGCAGTCCCCCCGCCCGGAGGCGAGAGGAGACCCAGTACTTC

v_call: TRBV28
clone_size: -
d_call: TRBD2
j_call: TRBJ2-1
cdr3_aa: CASSLFFGGSRDEQFF
cdr3_nt: TGTGCCAGCAGTTTATTCTTCGGCGGGAGTCGGGATGAGCAGTTCTTC

v_call: TRBV4-1
clone_size: -
d_call: TRBD2
j_call: TRBJ2-5
cdr3_aa: CASSQSPPTSGKETQYF
cdr3_nt: TGCGCCAGCAGCCAATCCCCCCCTACTAGCGGAAAAGAGACCCAGTACTTC

v_call: TRBV11-2
clone_size: -
d_call: -
j_call: TRBJ2-7
cdr3_aa: CASSLEPGGYEQYF
cdr3_nt: TGTGCCAGCAGCTTAGAACCTGGCGGCTACGAGCAGTACTTC

v_call: TRBV5-1
clone_size: -
d_call: -
j_call: TRBJ2-5
cdr3_aa: CASSLSWGQETQYF
cdr3_nt: TGCGCCAGCAGCTTGTCGTGGGGGCAAGAGACCCAGTACTTC

v_call: TRBV2
clone_size: -
d_call: -
j_call: TRBJ2-5
cdr3_aa: CASSEETQYF
cdr3_nt: TGTGCCAGCAGCGAAGAGACCCAGTACTTC

v_call: TRBV5-6
clone_size: -
d_call: TRBD1
j_call: TRBJ2-7
cdr3_aa: CASSWDSSYEQYF
cdr3_nt: TGTGCCAGCAGCTGGGACAGCTCCTACGAGCAGTACTTC

v_call: TRBV2
clone_size: -
d_call: -
j_call: TRBJ2-7
cdr3_aa: CATNSPIYEQYF
cdr3_nt: TGTGCCACCAACTCCCCTATCTACGAGCAGTACTTC

v_call: TRBV5-6
clone_size: -
d_call: TRBD1
j_call: TRBJ2-3
cdr3_aa: CASSSTGATDTQYF
cdr3_nt: TGTGCCAGCAGCTCTACAGGGGCGACAGATACGCAGTATTTT

v_call: TRBV9
clone_size: -
d_call: -
j_call: TRBJ2-1
cdr3_aa: CASSAPSGGASYNEQFF
cdr3_nt: TGTGCCAGCAGCGCACCTAGTGGGGGGGCCTCCTACAATGAGCAGTTCTTC

v_call: TRBV9
clone_size: -
d_call: TRBD2
j_call: TRBJ2-3
cdr3_aa: CASSVRGRVTDTQYF
cdr3_nt: TGTGCCAGCAGCGTTCGCGGGAGGGTCACAGATACGCAGTATTTT

v_call: TRBV6-6
clone_size: -
d_call: TRBD2
j_call: TRBJ2-7
cdr3_aa: CASSYSGTSGYEQYF
cdr3_nt: TGTGCCAGCAGTTACTCCGGGACTAGCGGTTACGAGCAGTACTTC

v_call: TRBV5-6
clone_size: -
d_call: -
j_call: TRBJ1-1
cdr3_aa: CASSLDPGTNTEAFF
cdr3_nt: TGTGCCAGCAGCTTGGATCCGGGAACGAACACTGAAGCTTTCTTT

v_call: TRBV27
clone_size: -
d_call: -
j_call: TRBJ2-1
cdr3_aa: CASISSREQFF
cdr3_nt: TGTGCCAGCATATCAAGCCGTGAGCAGTTCTTC

v_call: TRBV5-6
clone_size: -
d_call: -
j_call: TRBJ2-7
cdr3_aa: CASSFEGNSYEQYF
cdr3_nt: TGTGCCAGCAGCTTCGAAGGTAACTCCTACGAGCAGTACTTC

v_call: TRBV7-2
clone_size: -
d_call: -
j_call: TRBJ1-4
cdr3_aa: CASSVGFFTNEKLFF
cdr3_nt: TGTGCCAGCAGCGTAGGGTTTTTTACTAATGAAAAACTGTTTTTT

v_call: TRBV27
clone_size: -
d_call: -
j_call: TRBJ2-1
cdr3_aa: CASSTPGGLISSYNEQFF
cdr3_nt: TGTGCCAGCAGTACGCCCGGTGGACTGATAAGCTCCTACAATGAGCAGTTCTTC

v_call: TRBV6-5
clone_size: -
d_call: TRBD2
j_call: TRBJ2-2
cdr3_aa: CASSYRLAETGELFF
cdr3_nt: TGTGCCAGCAGTTATCGACTAGCTGAGACCGGGGAGCTGTTTTTT

v_call: TRBV11-3
clone_size: -
d_call: TRBD2
j_call: TRBJ2-2
cdr3_aa: CASSLALAGTPTGELFF
cdr3_nt: TGTGCCAGCAGCTTAGCGTTAGCGGGGACCCCCACCGGGGAGCTGTTTTTT

v_call: TRBV27
clone_size: once
d_call: TRBD1
j_call: TRBJ2-7
cdr3_aa: CASSDRDGSFYEQYF
cdr3_nt: TGTGCCAGCAGTGACAGGGACGGTTCCTTCTACGAGCAGTACTTC

v_call: TRBV7-2
clone_size: -
d_call: TRBD1
j_call: TRBJ1-1
cdr3_aa: CASISFGDRVLAWNTEAFF
cdr3_nt: TGTGCCAGCATCTCGTTCGGGGACAGGGTATTAGCGTGGAACACTGAAGCTTTCTTT

v_call: TRBV6-1
clone_size: -
d_call: -
j_call: TRBJ2-7
cdr3_aa: CASSEIRIYEQYF
cdr3_nt: TGTGCCAGCAGTGAAATACGGATTTACGAGCAGTACTTC

v_call: TRBV30
clone_size: -
d_call: -
j_call: TRBJ2-3
cdr3_aa: CAWSSRSTTDTQYF
cdr3_nt: TGTGCCTGGAGTTCGAGGAGCACCACAGATACGCAGTATTTT

v_call: TRBV28
clone_size: -
d_call: -
j_call: TRBJ1-4
cdr3_aa: CASTRTPTNEKLFF
cdr3_nt: TGTGCCAGCACTCGGACTCCAACTAATGAAAAACTGTTTTTT

v_call: TRBV27
clone_size: -
d_call: TRBD1
j_call: TRBJ2-3
cdr3_aa: CASSPDRGDTQYF
cdr3_nt: TGTGCCAGCAGTCCGGACAGGGGAGATACGCAGTATTTT

v_call: TRBV12-2
clone_size: -
d_call: -
j_call: TRBJ2-1
cdr3_aa: CASRRTSKGEQFF
cdr3_nt: TGTGCAAGTCGCAGGACTAGTAAGGGTGAGCAGTTCTTC

v_call: TRBV30
clone_size: -
d_call: -
j_call: TRBJ1-2
cdr3_aa: CAWSVRGGLGYTF
cdr3_nt: TGTGCCTGGAGTGTACGGGGGGGGCTAGGCTACACCTTC

v_call: TRBV27
clone_size: -
d_call: -
j_call: TRBJ2-2
cdr3_aa: CASSDSGSGELFF
cdr3_nt: TGTGCCAGCAGTGACTCAGGGTCCGGGGAGCTGTTTTTT

v_call: TRBV28
clone_size: -
d_call: TRBD1
j_call: TRBJ2-7
cdr3_aa: CASSPNRGEIPYEQYF
cdr3_nt: TGTGCCAGCAGTCCAAACAGGGGCGAAATACCCTACGAGCAGTACTTC

v_call: TRBV14
clone_size: -
d_call: -
j_call: TRBJ2-7
cdr3_aa: CASSTLGTSIYEQYF
cdr3_nt: TGTGCCAGCAGCACCTTAGGGACTTCTATCTACGAGCAGTACTTC

v_call: TRBV9
clone_size: -
d_call: TRBD1
j_call: TRBJ1-3
cdr3_aa: CASSQGQTGNTIYF
cdr3_nt: TGTGCCAGCAGCCAGGGACAGACTGGAAACACCATATATTTT

v_call: TRBV6-5
clone_size: -
d_call: TRBD1
j_call: TRBJ1-2
cdr3_aa: CASSYSPLAGGGYTF
cdr3_nt: TGTGCCAGCAGTTACTCGCCGCTCGCAGGGGGAGGCTACACCTTC

v_call: TRBV29-1
clone_size: -
d_call: -
j_call: TRBJ2-1
cdr3_aa: CSVEPEYNEQFF
cdr3_nt: TGCAGCGTTGAACCGGAGTACAATGAGCAGTTCTTC

v_call: TRBV11-2
clone_size: -
d_call: -
j_call: TRBJ1-1
cdr3_aa: CASSLQEAFF
cdr3_nt: TGTGCCAGCAGCCTACAGGAGGCTTTCTTT

v_call: TRBV5-5
clone_size: -
d_call: -
j_call: TRBJ2-7
cdr3_aa: CASSLGQGGYEQYF
cdr3_nt: TGTGCCAGCAGCTTGGGGCAGGGGGGCTACGAGCAGTACTTC

v_call: TRBV5-1
clone_size: -
d_call: -
j_call: TRBJ2-7
cdr3_aa: CASRLGSRAEQYF
cdr3_nt: TGCGCCAGCAGGTTGGGTTCGCGGGCCGAGCAGTACTTC

v_call: TRBV5-4
clone_size: -
d_call: -
j_call: TRBJ2-1
cdr3_aa: CASSFYGEQFF
cdr3_nt: TGTGCCAGCAGCTTCTACGGGGAGCAGTTCTTC

v_call: TRBV7-9
clone_size: once
d_call: -
j_call: TRBJ2-5
cdr3_aa: CASSLGQIQETQYF
cdr3_nt: TGTGCCAGCAGCTTAGGCCAGATCCAAGAGACCCAGTACTTC

v_call: TRBV27
clone_size: -
d_call: -
j_call: TRBJ2-7
cdr3_aa: CASSLRDQRSEQYF
cdr3_nt: TGTGCCAGCAGTTTAAGGGACCAGCGAAGCGAGCAGTACTTC